This record covers a single T cell receptor beta chain. Trimming left V 0 bases short and J 3 bases short, with 16 bases between. CDR3 length: 16 residues. Germline V gene data show CDR1 as SGHRS and CDR2 as YFSETQ. Per the original data handling: Quantification of nucleated cells was approximated via reference gene primer amplification. Using immunoSEQ multiplex PCR, the repertoire was profiled, and TCRdb retains in-frame clones only, with some absent. V and J calls plus clone size are reproduced from that table; the DNA served to infer D and trimming. The profile shows 180,000 or so clones, about four fifths of them singletons. This sample was included in a study of blood T cell repertoires in COVID-19. Across the whole study: PBMCs, B-cell-depleted T cells, or T cells were the source of the cDNA or gDNA that made up the material.

This sequence originates from a woman aged 70-85 years with acute or convalescent COVID-19. The specimen sequenced was peripheral blood. This rearrangement joins TRBV5-1 to TRBJ2-7; D not certain. This chain's CDR3 is CASSLDPGTFDYEQYF. CDR3 DNA sequence: TGCGCCAGCAGCTTGGATCCAGGTACCTTCGACTACGAGCAGTACTTC. Combining the CDR3 with reference TRBV5-1 and TRBJ2-7 gives the whole variable domain KAGVTQTPRYLIKTRGQQVTLSCSPISGHRSVSWYQQTPGQGLQFLFEYFSETQRNKGNFPGRFSGRQFSNSRSEMNVSTLELGDSALYLCASSLDPGTFDYEQYFGPGTRLTVT.